The rows below give T cell receptor beta chains drawn from one sample of a study of regulatory T cells in long-lasting Graves disease. From the multiplex PCR reads, TCRdb called clonotypes with MiXCR, one entry per CDR3 protein. The data contain more than 400,000 distinct CDR3 sequences, approximately 16% of them singletons. The same data also went into a second study, on T cells in Graves' hyperthyroidism and ophthalmopathy.

This material consisted of peripheral blood mononuclear cells (PBMCs), taken at new diagnosis, from a patient treated with antithyroid drugs. The receptor source for this set is a young woman with Graves disease. The CDR3 runs from the conserved cysteine through the conserved F or W. Each record gives: CDR3 DNA, CDR3 protein, J gene, clone size, D gene, V gene. The D gene is left open where the match is weak. Clone sizes are given selectively: once, few, many, or a class where the clone is expanded.

TGTGCCAGCAGTTACGGGGAGCCGGAGACCCAGTACTTC CASSYGEPETQYF TRBJ2-5 - - TRBV6-5
TGTGCCAGCGGACCCAATCAGCCCCAGCATTTT CASGPNQPQHF TRBJ1-5 many - TRBV28
TGTGCCAGCAGTTTTCCTAGAACCTGGAGGTCAGATACGCAGTATTTT CASSFPRTWRSDTQYF TRBJ2-3 many - TRBV28
TGTTTAGCGGGGGAGACAGATACGCAGTATTTT CLAGETDTQYF TRBJ2-3 many TRBD2 TRBV20-1
TGTGCCAGCACGGGGGGGACAGATTCTTTAAGCTCCTACAATGAGCAGTTCTTC CASTGGTDSLSSYNEQFF TRBJ2-1 many - TRBV2
TGCAGTGCTACAGGCTGGAACACCTACGAGCAGTACTTC CSATGWNTYEQYF TRBJ2-7 few - TRBV20-1
TGTGCCAGCAGCTTAGCGGGAAACTTCTACGAGCAGTACTTC CASSLAGNFYEQYF TRBJ2-7 many - TRBV11-2
TGCAGTGCTAGCCGGGGATCGGGAGGGGATACGCAGTATTTT CSASRGSGGDTQYF TRBJ2-3 - TRBD2 TRBV20-1
TGTGCCACCAGGGACACGGTGGATGAGCAGTTCTTC CATRDTVDEQFF TRBJ2-1 few - TRBV24-1
TGTGCCAGCAGTTACAGGGGTATCGGGCAGCCCCAGCATTTT CASSYRGIGQPQHF TRBJ1-5 many TRBD1 TRBV27
TGCGCCAGCAGCCCGGAACTAGCGGGAGGGAGCGTTGGGGCCAACGTCCTGACTTTC CASSPELAGGSVGANVLTF TRBJ2-6 - TRBD2 TRBV5-1
TGTGCCAGTAGTTCAAACCTCGGACGGAATAATTCACCCCTCCACTTT CASSSNLGRNNSPLHF TRBJ1-6 - - TRBV19
TGCAGTGCTTCACGGGACGGCCGCAGGGAGACCCAGTACTTC CSASRDGRRETQYF TRBJ2-5 many - TRBV20-1
TGCGCCAGCAAGATGACAGGGCAGGACTCACCCCTCCACTTT CASKMTGQDSPLHF TRBJ1-6 many TRBD1 TRBV5-1
TGTGCCAGCAGCTCTCGACAGGGGTATGGCTACACCTTC CASSSRQGYGYTF TRBJ1-2 - TRBD1 TRBV7-2
TGTGCCAGCAGCTTCCAGGGGGCTTACTACAATGAGCAGTTCTTC CASSFQGAYYNEQFF TRBJ2-1 many TRBD1 TRBV7-6
TGTGCCACCAGTGATTTGGCGGGGGGACTAAACACCGGGGAGCTGTTTTTT CATSDLAGGLNTGELFF TRBJ2-2 - TRBD2 TRBV24-1
TGTGCCAGCTCACTGATGGACACTGAAGCTTTCTTT CASSLMDTEAFF TRBJ1-1 many - TRBV18
TGTGCCAGCAGCTCGTCCGAGGAATTCCCCAACGATACGCAGTATTTT CASSSSEEFPNDTQYF TRBJ2-3 - - TRBV5-4
TGTGCCACCAGCAAGGGGCATTACGAGCAGTACTTC CATSKGHYEQYF TRBJ2-7 few - TRBV15
TGTGCCAGCAGCGTTAAACCCTACGAGCAGTACTTC CASSVKPYEQYF TRBJ2-7 many - TRBV28
TGTGCCAGCAGCCACGCAGATACGCAGTATTTT CASSHADTQYF TRBJ2-3 many - TRBV14
TGTGCCAGCAGTGATTGGAGGGGGCGTGACACTGAAGCTTTCTTT CASSDWRGRDTEAFF TRBJ1-1 - TRBD1 TRBV25-1
TGTGCCAGCAGCCCCCGCGGGCGGGGGGCGGGATGGGAAGCTTTCTTT CASSPRGRGAGWEAFF TRBJ1-1 many - TRBV12-3/TRBV12-4
TGCGCCAGCAGCTTACAAGCGCGAAGCTCCTACGAGCAGTACTTC CASSLQARSSYEQYF TRBJ2-7 many - TRBV5-1
TGTGCCAGCAGTGGGGCCGGGACCGGCTCCTACAATGAGCAGTTCTTC CASSGAGTGSYNEQFF TRBJ2-1 many - TRBV12-3/TRBV12-4
TGTGCCAGCCTGGAGGCGGGGGGCGGCATTCAGTACTTC CASLEAGGGIQYF TRBJ2-4 - TRBD2 TRBV28
TGTGCCAGCAGTGACCCCGCCGGGACTAGCGGGCCAGATGAGCAGTTCTTC CASSDPAGTSGPDEQFF TRBJ2-1 few TRBD2 TRBV25-1
TGTGCCACCAGCAGGGGTTTGGTTGAAAAACTGTTTTTT CATSRGLVEKLFF TRBJ1-4 few - TRBV15
TGTGCCAGCACCCTCTCCCCCGGGACTGCTCACAATGAGCAGTTCTTC CASTLSPGTAHNEQFF TRBJ2-1 few - TRBV5-4
TGTGCCACCAGTGAGCCCGGAGGAGGCTACACCTTC CATSEPGGGYTF TRBJ1-2 - - TRBV24-1
TGCAGCGTTGAAGATTCCCTGGCGGGAGGAGGAGGCGAGCAGTTCTTC CSVEDSLAGGGGEQFF TRBJ2-1 - TRBD2 TRBV29-1
TGTGCCACCTCGGACCGGGGGGGGCCCACTACGGAGCAGTTCTTC CATSDRGGPTTEQFF TRBJ2-1 many TRBD2 TRBV18
TGTGCCAGCAGTTTATCGGGAGGGGGCTACAATGAGCAGTTCTTC CASSLSGGGYNEQFF TRBJ2-1 - TRBD2 TRBV28
TGTGCCAGCAGGCTAGCGGGAGTAAGCGCCTACAATGAGCAGTTCTTC CASRLAGVSAYNEQFF TRBJ2-1 many TRBD2 TRBV6-1
TGTGCCAGCAGTCCTCCCCCGAAGGGGAACATTCAGTACTTC CASSPPPKGNIQYF TRBJ2-4 many - TRBV28
TGTGCCTGGAGTGTGAGGATGGATCAGCCCCAGCATTTT CAWSVRMDQPQHF TRBJ1-5 many - TRBV30
TGTGCCAGCAGCTTCGGCGGGAGTGGCGAGCAGTACTTC CASSFGGSGEQYF TRBJ2-7 many TRBD2 TRBV7-2
TGTGCCAGCAGCCAAAATCGGGGCCAAGAGACCCAGTACTTC CASSQNRGQETQYF TRBJ2-5 many - TRBV14
TGTGCCAGCAGTTACTCTGCTAGCGGGACAATGCAAGATACGCAGTATTTT CASSYSASGTMQDTQYF TRBJ2-3 few TRBD2 TRBV6-9
TGTGCCACCAGCGGAGGGGGATGGGACAGGGGTGACGAGCAGTACTTC CATSGGGWDRGDEQYF TRBJ2-7 many TRBD1 TRBV15
TGTGCCAGCAGTTGGGGACAGGGTAATGGCTACACCTTC CASSWGQGNGYTF TRBJ1-2 many TRBD1 TRBV28